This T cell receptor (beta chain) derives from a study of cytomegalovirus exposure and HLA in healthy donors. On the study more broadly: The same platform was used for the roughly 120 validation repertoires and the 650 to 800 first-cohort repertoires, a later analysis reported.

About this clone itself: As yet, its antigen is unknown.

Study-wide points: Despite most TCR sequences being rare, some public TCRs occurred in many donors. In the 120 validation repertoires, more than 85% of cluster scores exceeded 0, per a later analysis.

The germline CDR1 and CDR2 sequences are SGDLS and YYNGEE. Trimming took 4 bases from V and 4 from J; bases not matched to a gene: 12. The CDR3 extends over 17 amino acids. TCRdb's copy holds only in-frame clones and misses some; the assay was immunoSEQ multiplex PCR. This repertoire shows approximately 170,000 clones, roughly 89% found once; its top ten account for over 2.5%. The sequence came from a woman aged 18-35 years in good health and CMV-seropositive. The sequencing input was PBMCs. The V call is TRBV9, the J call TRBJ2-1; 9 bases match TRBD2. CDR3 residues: CASSKGPSGAGYNEQFF. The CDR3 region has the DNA TGTGCCAGCAGCAAGGGGCCTAGCGGGGCCGGTTACAATGAGCAGTTCTTC.